This T cell receptor (beta chain) came from a study of shared clonotypes between healthy human individuals. Study overall: Donors were a couple of women and three men aged 18 to 49. General observations from the study: It was the few donors that limited the genetic and exposure-history diversity represented.

The germline V and J ends were trimmed by 0 bases and 2 bases, with 8 bases remaining between them. Germline CDR1 is ENHRY and CDR2 is SYGVKD. The CDR3 covers 14 residues. About this clone itself: No antigen is known for it.

Sequencing was performed with immunoSEQ multiplex PCR; in TCRdb, only in-frame clones are kept and a portion is missing. The repertoire holds nearly 2 million clones, with about 95% as singletons. CD45RO-negative CD8 cells positively selected for CCR7 made up the naive population, which excluded terminally differentiated effector memory CD45RA+ cells. Only Caucasian adults living in Nashville, Tennessee made up the donor group. The TCR sequence derives from a man between 18 and 29 years old in good health. Sequencing was performed on naive CD8+ T cells sorted from blood. J is TRBJ2-7 and V is TRBV10-3; D might be TRBD2 (6 bases). The CDR3 sequence: CAISESREAYEQYF. The CDR3 DNA sequence: TGTGCCATCAGTGAGTCTAGGGAGGCCTACGAGCAGTACTTC.